This TCR beta chain appears in the sequencing data of a study of graft-versus-host responses after intestinal transplantation. Details on this clone: Its antigen is unknown.

V was shortened by 3 bases and J by 4 bases, with 16 bases between the two germline ends. Germline CDR1 reads KGHSH; CDR2 reads LQKENI. The length of the CDR3 is 15 residues. The protocol was immunoSEQ multiplex PCR, while the TCRdb copy is restricted to in-frame clones and leaves out a portion. This sample yields tens of thousands of clones, of which roughly nine tenths are seen a single time; approximately 0.1% belongs to the top ten. The clonotype originates from a human donor who received an intestinal transplant. This chain uses TRBV18 with TRBJ2-7, with D maybe TRBD2 (6 bases). The input for sequencing was unstimulated CD4+ T cells sorted from spleen or lymph node cells, taken before intestinal transplant. The CDR3 DNA sequence: TGTGCCAGCTCACCCGGGACTTTAACGGGGTACGAGCAGTACTTC. Protein product: CASSPGTLTGYEQYF. The entire variable domain, with the rest obtained from reference TRBV18 and TRBJ2-7, is as follows: NAGVMQNPRHLVRRRGQEARLRCSPMKGHSHVYWYRQLPEEGLKFMVYLQKENIIDESGMPKERFSAEFPKEGPSILRIQQVVRGDSAAYFCASSPGTLTGYEQYFGPGTRLTVT.